This TCR beta chain was retrieved from a study of post-analysis software for immune sequencing data. Study overall: Some patients lacked subtype; others had relapsing-remitting, secondary progressive or progressive-relapsing disease.

Regarding this clonotype: Its antigen remains unidentified.

Prepared libraries of TCR beta cDNA carried unique molecular identifiers. TCRdb fed the PCR reads into MiXCR, producing one record per CDR3 protein. The sample records about 540,000 distinct CDR3 sequences, under 40% being singletons. Study-wide points: Patients used about 5 TRBV segments, including TRBV5-6, TRBV5-1 and TRBV20-1, more often than controls.

CDR3 size: 12 residues. CDR1 SQVTM and CDR2 ANQGSEA come from the germline V gene. Trimming pared 6 bases from V and 1 base from J, leaving 8 bases between. The sequence was obtained from a girl aged 2 to 17 with multiple sclerosis. The specimen sequenced was blood. V usage is TRBV29-1 and J usage is TRBJ2-3; D call uncertain. The CDR3 loop reads CSVDVGTDTQYF. Written as DNA, the CDR3 is TGCAGCGTCGATGTCGGCACAGATACGCAGTATTTT.